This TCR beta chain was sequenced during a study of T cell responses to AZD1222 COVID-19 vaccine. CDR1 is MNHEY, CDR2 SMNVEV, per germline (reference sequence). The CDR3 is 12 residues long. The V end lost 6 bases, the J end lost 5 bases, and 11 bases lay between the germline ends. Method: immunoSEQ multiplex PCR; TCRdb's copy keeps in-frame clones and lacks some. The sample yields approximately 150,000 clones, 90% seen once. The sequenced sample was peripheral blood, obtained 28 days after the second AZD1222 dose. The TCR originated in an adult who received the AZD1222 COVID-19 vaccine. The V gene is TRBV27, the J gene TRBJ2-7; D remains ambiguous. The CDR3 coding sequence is TGTGCCAGCAGACTCGGGTCCCACGAGCAGTACTTC. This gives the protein CASRLGSHEQYF.